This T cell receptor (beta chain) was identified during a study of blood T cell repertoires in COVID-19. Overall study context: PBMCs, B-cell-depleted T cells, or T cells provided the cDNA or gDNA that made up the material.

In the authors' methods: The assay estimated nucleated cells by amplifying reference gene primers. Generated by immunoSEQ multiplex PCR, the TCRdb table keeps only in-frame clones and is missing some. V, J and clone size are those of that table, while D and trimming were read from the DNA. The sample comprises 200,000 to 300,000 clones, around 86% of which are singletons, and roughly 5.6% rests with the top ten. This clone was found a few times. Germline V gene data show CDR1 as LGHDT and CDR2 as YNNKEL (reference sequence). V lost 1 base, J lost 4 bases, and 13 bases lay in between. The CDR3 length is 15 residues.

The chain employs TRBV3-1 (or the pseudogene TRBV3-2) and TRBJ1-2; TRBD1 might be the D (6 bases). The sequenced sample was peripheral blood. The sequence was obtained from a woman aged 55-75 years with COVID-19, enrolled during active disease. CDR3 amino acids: CASSQGMGAGYGYTF. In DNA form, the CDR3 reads TGTGCCAGCAGCCAAGGAATGGGGGCCGGCTATGGCTACACCTTC.